The source of this T cell receptor beta chain is a study of shared clonotypes between healthy human individuals (dated by TCRdb to 2018 to 2020). About the full investigation: Three men and two women, aged 18 to 49 years, made up the cohort. Per donor, three plates each were used for CD4 naive and CD4 memory, two for CD8 naive, and one for CD8 memory. To estimate repertoire size and how much clonotypes are shared between individuals, the study performed deep sequencing of blood TCR repertoires from five healthy adults. Libraries were prepared and TCR repertoires were sequenced by different laboratories using diverse techniques, in order to increase sequencing depth and limit assay-specific biases. Each donor's leukapheresis produced roughly between roughly 0.85 and 9.5 billion PBMCs. On the study overall, not on this receptor specifically: Sampling was limited to blood, and TCR repertoires in tissue likely differ from TCR repertoires in blood. Pairwise subsampling indicated that sequencing depth was expected to affect the degree of clonotype sharing among donors. The genetic and exposure-history diversity represented was limited by the small number of donors. Clonotypes shared by all four sorted-subset donors showed higher generation probabilities than non-shared clonotypes. Larger estimated clonotype richness was generally found for naive subsets than for memory subsets. Even with the large sequencing depth, rarefaction of the sorted-subset datasets indicated that sequencing was incomplete. Approximately 5% of naive CD4, 3.5% of naive CD8, 2.3% of memory CD4, and 0.35% to 0.4% of memory CD8 clonotypes were shared across several donors.

A note on this clone: The target of this receptor is not known. Base qualities are not at hand, and no much larger clone is one base apart.

CD8 naive samples were obtained by positive selection for CCR7 among CD45RO-negative cells, yielding a CD45RA+CCR7+ population from which TemRA cells were excluded. The donors were healthy, HIV-negative adults with no recently reported acute infections or vaccinations. All donors were Caucasian adults living in Nashville, Tennessee, USA. Blood was obtained by leukapheresis, after which PBMCs were separated by Ficoll-Histopaque density gradient centrifugation and cryopreserved in liquid nitrogen vapor phase. Purity and quantity of every magnetically sorted T cell population were checked by analytical flow cytometry. From each sorted fraction, genomic DNA was isolated and quantified by UV absorbance on a Nanodrop 2000c. V has 2 bases trimmed and J has 4 bases trimmed; junction bases matching no gene number 7. Including cysteine and phenylalanine, the CDR3 has 16 amino acids. CDR3 DNA only is kept here, 48 bases in frame from base 1. Reading the germline V gene gives CDR1 ENHRY and CDR2 SYGVKD.

Using the deep immunoSEQ assay, multiplex PCR amplified TCR CDR3 regions from genomic DNA. For each cell subset, the extracted genomic DNA was distributed evenly across all wells of several immunoSEQ 96-well plates, and each plate served as one replicate. For sorted subsets, about 0.2 ug genomic DNA, equal to 25,000 to 35,000 T cell genomes, was loaded into each replicate PCR. The purified libraries were quantified using a Qubit 3.0 fluorometer, sized with a Bioanalyzer 2100, and then quantified again using the KAPA Library Quantification kit. Every immunoSEQ 96-well plate was sequenced on a separate single-read 150-cycle Illumina NextSeq 550 flow cell. Per the source publication's procedure: The immunoSEQ output contained only junctional sequences without quality scores, so filtering could not match that applied to full-length reads. To assign V/J genes and CDR3, sequences were annotated against IMGT germline references using PyIR, a Python wrapper for IgBLAST v1.9. Reads were removed for weak V/J assignments (E-value above 1e-6), missing CDR3, stop codons, out-of-frame junctions, or ambiguous translated residues. V3J clonotypes were defined by identical inferred V gene, J gene, and CDR3 amino acid sequence. Percentage overlap between repertoires was computed as shared unique clonotypes divided by the size of the smaller repertoire. Three approaches were used to assess repertoire richness: RTK rarefaction, the Chao1 estimator, and Recon v2.1 estimates of unobserved clonotypes. Generation probabilities were computed with OLGA for all TCRbeta clonotypes obtained by the gDNA method from four donors. Sourced from immuneACCESS, this table was stored by TCRdb with only in-frame sequences that have V and J called. A share of the clones is absent; for the studies checked, an unresolved V gene accounts for under half, and the remainder has no known explanation. V, J and clone size were drawn from that table, and D and trimming were deduced from the DNA. In all, the sample holds about 1,800,000 clones, and around 96% of those were seen once. The top ten constitute 1.2% of the sample.

Material: naive CD8+ T cells sorted from blood. What this sample's cell subset or site label stands for: CD45RA+CCR7+. The V and J genes are TRBV10-3 and TRBJ2-3, and 9 bases in between align with TRBD1. This sequence originates from a man between 18 and 29 years old in good health. The CDR3 sequence is CAISEPGQGPADTQYF. In nucleotides, the sequence is TGTGCCATCAGTGAGCCCGGACAGGGGCCGGCAGATACGCAGTATTTT.